What follows are 30 T cell receptor beta chains derived from one specimen sequenced in a study of response to subunit inactivated influenza vaccine. TCRdb ran MiXCR on the RT-PCR reads and lists one entry per CDR3 protein. Of 800,000 to 1,000,000 distinct CDR3 sequences in the sample, around 21% were seen once. Specimen: PBMCs from blood, collected 5 to 6 days after vaccination. The receptors here all came from a middle-aged man who received an inactivated influenza vaccine.

This clonotype was seen a few times. The V gene is TRBV7-2, the J gene TRBJ1-1; 7 bases are a match to TRBD1. CDR1 is SGHTA and CDR2 is FQGNSA in the germline V gene. The V and J ends lost 5 bases and 0 bases, in that order; junction bases with no gene match: 6. This CDR3 has 15 residues. CDR3 residues: CASSVWTGLNTEAFF. As DNA, the CDR3 is TGTGCCAGCAGCGTATGGACAGGCTTGAACACTGAAGCTTTCTTT.

The genes are TRBV5-1 and TRBJ2-1; 7 nucleotides align to TRBD2. This CDR3 region has 14 residues. J gave up 10 bases and V 1 base, and 8 bases lay outside the gene matches. Germline-derived CDR1 and CDR2 are SGHRS and YFSETQ. The CDR3 DNA reads as TGCGCCAGCAGCTTGCGGGCGGGAGTAGGGGAGCAGTTCTTC. Translating gives CASSLRAGVGEQFF.

In this sample, this clonotype turned up a few times. V and J are TRBV10-1 and TRBJ1-3; no clear D. The CDR3 length is 15 residues. V shed 2 bases and J shed 1 base, with 9 bases lying between them. In germline, CDR1 is WNHNN, CDR2 SYGVQD (reference sequence). The CDR3 DNA follows: TGCGCCAGCAGTGAGAATCTGGGATCTGGAAACACCATATATTTT. It yields the protein CASSENLGSGNTIYF.

This chain joins TRBV20-1 and TRBJ2-3, with D perhaps assigned TRBD1 or TRBD2 (5 bases each). Per germline, CDR1 DFQATT and CDR2 SNEGSKA (reference sequence). The CDR3 consists of 17 residues. Between the trimmed V and J ends, which lost 4 bases and 6 bases, there was a span of 26 bases. The CDR3 is CSAIPKPGPTAGDTQYF. The CDR3 bases are TGCAGTGCTATCCCTAAACCGGGACCGACCGCTGGGGATACGCAGTATTTT.

At least ten counts were recorded for this clonotype. The germline gene is not matched at one end of the junction; a read error may be the cause. This chain links TRBV7-7 with TRBJ2-1; no clear D gene. The CDR3 has 13 amino acids. Germline V gene data show CDR1 as SSHAT and CDR2 as FNYEAQ (reference sequence). CDR3 bases: TGTGCTAGCAGCCCCCGCACCTACAATGAGCAGTTCTTC. Its translation is CASSPRTYNEQFF.

The chain recombines TRBV29-1 with TRBJ2-7; D gene ambiguous. The V and J ends lost 7 bases and 5 bases respectively, with 18 bases between them. CDR3 length: 13 residues. Germline V lookup: CDR1 SQVTM, CDR2 ANQGSEA. The CDR3 loop reads CSDRPAGLNEQYF. The DNA for the CDR3 is TGCAGCGACCGCCCGGCAGGCCTCAACGAGCAGTACTTC.

This clonotype was picked up many times. This chain joins TRBV12-3 or TRBV12-4 and TRBJ1-1; D uncertain. The ends were cut back, 3 bases at V and 1 base at J, with 6 bases in the middle. CDR3 length: 13 residues. The CDR3 DNA follows: TGTGCCAGCAGTTTTCCAGGGAACACTGAAGCTTTCTTT. Translating gives CASSFPGNTEAFF.

This clonotype was seen at least ten times. Here the CDR3 DNA reads TGCAGCGTTGCGGGCGGGAGGGCTTCCTACGAGCAGTACTTC. Translation gives CSVAGGRASYEQYF. This rearrangement joins TRBV29-1 to TRBJ2-7; 9 bases are shared with TRBD2. V trimming: 4 bases; J trimming: 1 base; junction bases outside the gene matches: 5. Germline V CDR1 and CDR2: SQVTM, ANQGSEA. The CDR3 spans 14 residues.

This clonotype appeared many times. This sequence joins TRBV12-3 or TRBV12-4 and TRBJ2-6; D not certain. This CDR3 contains 12 residues. Trimming shortened V by 6 bases and J by 8 bases, and 8 bases separated the two germline ends. The CDR3 sequence: CASSLGTNVLTF. CDR3 coding DNA: TGTGCCAGCAGCCTTGGAACCAACGTCCTGACTTTC.

This clonotype showed up just a few times. The chain recombines TRBV24-1 with TRBJ1-1; the D is unclear. Germline CDR1 is KGHDR and CDR2 is SFDVKD. V lost 1 base to trimming and J lost 4 bases, with 3 bases between them. The CDR3 has 12 amino acids. CDR3 sequence reads: CATSDFGTEAFF. Here the CDR3 DNA reads TGTGCCACCAGTGATTTCGGCACTGAAGCTTTCTTT.

This clonotype was seen a few times. The chain links TRBV7-2 to TRBJ2-2; TRBD1 agrees at 9 bases. V shed 4 bases, J shed 6 bases, and the junction held 9 bases outside the gene matches. This CDR3 is built from 16 residues. Per the germline V gene, CDR1 is SGHTA and CDR2 is FQGNSA. The DNA for the CDR3 is TGTGCCAGCAGCTCAACAGGGGGCGCGTTCGCCGGGGAGCTGTTTTTT. Amino acid sequence: CASSSTGGAFAGELFF.

The V and J genes are TRBV5-1 and TRBJ1-1; D gene uncertain. Trimming stripped 4 bases from V and 4 bases from J, with 14 bases between. CDR1 and CDR2 from the germline V gene are SGHRS and YFSETQ. The CDR3 length is 14 residues. The CDR3 loop is CASSPGRFVTEAFF. CDR3 coding DNA: TGCGCCAGCAGCCCTGGACGGTTTGTCACTGAAGCTTTCTTT.

This clonotype was counted a few times. CDR3: CATSRVAGEGPYEQYF. CDR3 DNA: TGTGCCACCTCCCGGGTGGCGGGAGAAGGCCCCTACGAGCAGTACTTC. The gene calls are TRBV3-1 and TRBJ2-7, with 7 bases lining up with TRBD2. With 10 bases clipped from V and 2 bases from J, the junction kept 17 bases outside the gene matches. Germline-derived CDR1 and CDR2 are LGHDT and YNNKEL (reference sequence). The CDR3 covers 16 residues.

The V and J genes are TRBV5-1 and TRBJ2-1; a possible D gene is TRBD2 (5 bases). The germline CDR1 and CDR2 sequences are SGHRS and YFSETQ. V was clipped by 5 bases and J by 10 bases, with 13 bases between them. The CDR3 extends over 12 amino acids. The DNA of the CDR3 is TGCGCCAGCAGGGAAGCACCGGGGGAGCAGTTCTTC. It specifies CASREAPGEQFF.

This clonotype was counted between two and nine times. This chain links TRBV29-1 with TRBJ2-1; 7 bases match TRBD2. Germline trimming cut 1 base from V and 0 bases from J; bases unmatched to any gene: 9. The CDR3 loop spans 17 amino acids. Germline V lookup: CDR1 SQVTM, CDR2 ANQGSEA. The CDR3 is CSVEAPKRDSSYNEQFF. In DNA form, the CDR3 reads TGCAGCGTTGAAGCCCCTAAGCGGGACTCCTCCTACAATGAGCAGTTCTTC.

The gene calls are TRBV9 and TRBJ2-5; 8 bases are shared with TRBD2. The germline V gene has CDR1 SGDLS and CDR2 YYNGEE. CDR3 length: 16 amino acids. V trimming: 0 bases; J trimming: 5 bases; junction bases outside the gene matches: 9. CDR3: CASSVGAGGLPETQYF. In DNA form, the CDR3 reads TGTGCCAGCAGCGTAGGTGCGGGGGGCCTCCCGGAGACCCAGTACTTC.

The J gene is TRBJ2-5, the V gene TRBV11-1; TRBD1 agrees at 11 bases. This CDR3 contains 18 residues. V gave up 1 base and J gave up 0 bases; unmatched junction bases: 7. The germline V gene has CDR1 SGHAT and CDR2 FQDESV (reference sequence). CDR3 bases: TGTGCCAGCAGCTTAGGGGACAGGGGGTGGACGTACCAAGAGACCCAGTACTTC. It yields the protein CASSLGDRGWTYQETQYF.

This clonotype occurred a few times. The chain joins TRBV5-1 to TRBJ2-5, with D unresolved. The CDR3 contains 14 residues. Per the germline V gene, CDR1 is SGHRS and CDR2 is YFSETQ. V dropped 1 base and J dropped 1 base, with 8 bases sitting between them. CDR3 nucleotide sequence: TGCGCCAGCAGCTTGCCCGCTTTCCAAGAGACCCAGTACTTC. It yields the protein CASSLPAFQETQYF. Using reference TRBV5-1 and TRBJ2-5 for the parts outside the CDR3, the full variable domain is KAGVTQTPRYLIKTRGQQVTLSCSPISGHRSVSWYQQTPGQGLQFLFEYFSETQRNKGNFPGRFSGRQFSNSRSEMNVSTLELGDSALYLCASSLPAFQETQYFGPGTRLLVL.

The table lists this clonotype with a few counts. The rearrangement links TRBV20-1 to TRBJ2-3, with 8 bases that match TRBD1. With V trimmed by 3 bases and J by 4 bases, 6 bases remained unmatched. The CDR3 has 14 amino acids. Looked up from germline, CDR1 is DFQATT and CDR2 is SNEGSKA (reference sequence). CDR3 amino acids: CSASDQGAADTQYF. In DNA, the CDR3 is TGCAGTGCTAGTGACCAGGGGGCTGCAGATACGCAGTATTTT.

This chain links TRBV5-6 with TRBJ2-1; TRBD2 is a possible D gene (6 bases). CDR1 is SGHDT and CDR2 is YYEEEE in the germline V gene. V lost 2 bases and J lost 6, with 18 bases in between. The CDR3 consists of 16 residues. The CDR3, as DNA: TGTGCCAGCAGCTTTTTTTACGGGAGAGAAAGCAATGAGCAGTTCTTC. This encodes CASSFFYGRESNEQFF.

The rearrangement links TRBV3-1 to TRBJ2-2; 11 positions match TRBD1. Germline-derived CDR1 and CDR2 are LGHDT and YNNKEL (reference sequence). The J segment lost 4 bases and the V segment lost 1 base, leaving 2 bases of the junction unmatched. The CDR3 is 16 amino acids. As DNA, the CDR3 is TGTGCCAGCAGCCAAGGGACAGGGGGCATCACCGGGGAGCTGTTTTTT. This sequence encodes CASSQGTGGITGELFF.

The chain carries TRBV27 and TRBJ2-7; D ambiguous. CDR3 length: 9 residues. Germline values: CDR1 MNHEY, CDR2 SMNVEV (reference sequence). CDR3 amino acids: CEARSEQYF. The CDR3 DNA reads TGTGAAGCGCGGAGCGAGCAGTACTTC.

This clonotype has just a few counts. V usage is TRBV2 and J usage is TRBJ2-1; weak D call: TRBD2 (7 bases). Germline V CDR1 and CDR2: SNHLY, FYNNEI. CDR3 length equals 19 residues. Trimming left V 4 bases short and J 5 bases short, with 27 bases between. The CDR3 DNA reads TGTGCCAGCAGTGGACCAGCGGGCGGGGGCATCCCAAGAAACAATGAGCAGTTCTTC. Its protein is CASSGPAGGGIPRNNEQFF.

V gene TRBV5-1 combines with J gene TRBJ2-5; the D is unclear. The V end was cut by 4 bases, the J end by 0 bases, with 7 bases between. The CDR3 totals 13 residues. In germline, CDR1 is SGHRS, CDR2 YFSETQ. CDR3 coding DNA: TGCGCCAGCAGCCCCACAAACCAAGAGACCCAGTACTTC. This gives the protein CASSPTNQETQYF.

This chain connects TRBV7-6 to TRBJ2-3, with 8 nucleotides matching TRBD2. The CDR3 consists of 16 residues. Germline V gene sequence: CDR1 SGHVS, CDR2 FNYEAQ. V shed 4 bases, J shed 8 bases, and the junction held 14 bases outside the gene matches. CDR3 residues: CASSWGGTRREATQYF. The DNA of the CDR3 is TGTGCCAGCAGCTGGGGAGGGACTAGACGAGAGGCTACGCAGTATTTT.

This clonotype has just a few counts. The chain joins TRBV7-9 to TRBJ2-1, with TRBD2 identical over 7 bases. The junction had 10 bases not matched to a gene; V was cut back by 5 bases and J by 3 bases. Germline loops: CDR1 SEHNR, CDR2 FQNEAQ (reference sequence). The CDR3 extends over 16 amino acids. The CDR3, as DNA: TGTGCCAGCAGCCCTCAAGCGGGAATCAGCTACAATGAGCAGTTCTTC. Residues: CASSPQAGISYNEQFF.

The CDR3 coding sequence is TGCAGTGGTATAGCGACGAGCACAGATACGCAGTATTTT. Translating gives CSGIATSTDTQYF. The rearrangement links TRBV20-1 to TRBJ2-3; D is possibly TRBD2 (5 bases). The germline V gene has CDR1 DFQATT and CDR2 SNEGSKA (reference sequence). Trimming cost V 7 bases and J 0 bases, with 11 bases left between them. The CDR3 has 13 residues.

In nucleotides, the CDR3 is TGTGCCAGCAGCTCGGGGACAGGGAGGGGTTACAATGAGCAGTTCTTC. Translated, it gives CASSSGTGRGYNEQFF. The chain joins TRBV7-3 to TRBJ2-1; 9 nucleotides line up with TRBD1. The CDR3 loop spans 16 amino acids. V was pared by 4 bases and J by 4 bases, with 8 bases of the junction left unmatched. Germline V gene lookup returns CDR1 SGHTA and CDR2 FQGTGA.

The chain is built from TRBV29-1 and TRBJ2-2; D is perhaps TRBD1 (5 bases). The V end lost 5 bases, the J end lost 0 bases, and 13 bases lay between the germline ends. From germline, CDR1 is SQVTM and CDR2 ANQGSEA. The length of the CDR3 is 15 residues. DNA of the CDR3: TGCAGCGTTTTCTCGGACAAAACGAACACCGGGGAGCTGTTTTTT. This gives the protein CSVFSDKTNTGELFF.

This rearrangement joins TRBV11-2 to TRBJ2-7; 7 nucleotides line up with TRBD1. The V and J ends lost 2 bases and 3 bases, in that order; junction bases with no gene match: 16. Germline V gene lookup returns CDR1 SGHAT and CDR2 FQNNGV. This CDR3 spans 18 amino acids. This chain's CDR3 is CASSLKGAAGGSNYEQYF. CDR3 in DNA: TGTGCCAGCAGCTTAAAGGGGGCGGCAGGGGGTTCCAACTACGAGCAGTACTTC.